This TCR beta chain emerged from a study of CD8+ T cells in alopecia areata. Broader study findings: Scalp samples also yield sequences of resident alphabeta T cells from normal skin.

Germline values: CDR1 SGHDN, CDR2 FVKESK. V shed 0 bases and J shed 7 bases, with 9 bases lying between them. The CDR3 runs to 13 residues. Sequencing templates came from extracted RNA that was reverse transcribed into cDNA. The method was immunoSEQ multiplex PCR; TCRdb's version includes in-frame clones alone and lacks a portion of them. The sample has some 150,000 clones, about 72% seen once; the top ten hold over 9.5%. Alopecia areata patients provided lesional scalp punch biopsies and peripheral blood. Sorting from PBMCs produced CD4+ and CD8+ T cells. For this clone: Its antigen is currently unknown.

Sequenced material: CD8+ T cells sorted from blood, taken at week 0. This chain connects TRBV14 to TRBJ1-1; the D is unclear. The source is a human donor with alopecia areata. CDR3 residues: CASSQESRNEAFF. The CDR3 DNA reads TGTGCCAGCAGCCAAGAGTCTCGTAATGAAGCTTTCTTT.